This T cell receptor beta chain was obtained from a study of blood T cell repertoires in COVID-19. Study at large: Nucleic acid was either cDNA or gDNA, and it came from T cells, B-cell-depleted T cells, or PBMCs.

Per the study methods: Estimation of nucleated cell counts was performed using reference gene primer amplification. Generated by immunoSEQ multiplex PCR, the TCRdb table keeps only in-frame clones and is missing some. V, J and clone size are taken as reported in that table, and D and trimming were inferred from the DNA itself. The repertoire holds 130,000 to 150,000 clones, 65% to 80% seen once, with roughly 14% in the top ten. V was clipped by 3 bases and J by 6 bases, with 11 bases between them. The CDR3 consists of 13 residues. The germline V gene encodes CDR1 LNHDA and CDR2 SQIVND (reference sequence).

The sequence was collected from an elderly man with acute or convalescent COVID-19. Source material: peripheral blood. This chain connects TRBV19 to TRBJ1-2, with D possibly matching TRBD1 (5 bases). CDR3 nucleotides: TGTGCCAGTAGTATTGGCAGGGAGGATGGCTACACCTTC. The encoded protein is CASSIGREDGYTF.